Presented here are 26 T cell receptor beta chains from one specimen sequenced in a study of blood T cell repertoires in COVID-19. TCRdb keeps only in-frame clones here, not all; method: immunoSEQ multiplex PCR. The repertoire holds 99,000 or so clones, with about four fifths as singletons. The sequencing input was peripheral blood. Receptor source: a woman of 80 years or more with active or convalescent COVID-19.

The V gene is TRBV5-4, the J gene TRBJ2-3; TRBD2 matches 10 bases. The CDR3 is 16 amino acids. Germline CDR1 SGHNT, CDR2 YYREEE (reference sequence). The junction had 10 bases not matched to a gene; V was cut back by 4 bases and J by 5 bases. The chain's CDR3 is CASSPSGGAEGDTQYF. CDR3 coding DNA: TGTGCCAGCAGCCCAAGCGGGGGGGCCGAGGGAGATACGCAGTATTTT. Combining the CDR3 with reference TRBV5-4 and TRBJ2-3 gives the whole variable domain ETGVTQSPTHLIKTRGQQVTLRCSSQSGHNTVSWYQQALGQGPQFIFQYYREEENGRGNFPPRFSGLQFPNYSSELNVNALELDDSALYLCASSPSGGAEGDTQYFGPGTRLTVL.

This clone has just one count. The chain joins TRBV29-1 to TRBJ2-1; TRBD2 matches at 13 bases. The V gene's germline CDR1 is SQVTM and CDR2 ANQGSEA. The CDR3 contains 15 residues. Germline trimming cut 6 bases from V and 2 bases from J; bases unmatched to any gene: 4. The CDR3 region has the DNA TGCAGCGTCGCCGGGACTAGCGGGGCCTACAATGAGCAGTTCTTC. It encodes CSVAGTSGAYNEQFF.

Comment on this clone: At the DNA level, this CDR3 is encoded by other sequences in the same sample as well. The CDR3 here is CASRTGLNYGYTF. The CDR3 coding sequence is TGTGCCAGCAGGACAGGGTTAAACTATGGCTACACCTTC. The chain employs TRBV28 and TRBJ1-2, with 7 bases fitting TRBD1. Germline CDR1 reads MDHEN; CDR2 reads SYDVKM. The CDR3 sequence is 13 residues long. Trimming took 6 bases from V and 2 from J; bases not matched to a gene: 3.

This sequence joins TRBV6-5 and TRBJ1-6; 7 nucleotides align to TRBD1. The germline V gene encodes CDR1 MNHEY and CDR2 SVGAGI. After removal of 6 bases from V and 7 bases from J, the junction contained 6 bases not matched to a gene. CDR3 length equals 14 residues. The CDR3 sequence: CASRRTGANSPLHF. The CDR3 bases are TGTGCCAGCAGGCGTACAGGGGCCAATTCACCCCTCCACTTT.

The chain uses TRBV6-1 and TRBJ1-2; D is unresolved. The length of the CDR3 is 10 residues. The germline gives CDR1 MNHNS, CDR2 SASEGT. Trimming shortened V by 2 bases and J by 10 bases, and 5 bases separated the two germline ends. CDR3 in DNA: TGTGCCAGCAGTGAATTAGCCTACACCTTC. It translates to CASSELAYTF.

The chain recombines TRBV30 with TRBJ1-2; TRBD1 is a possible D gene (5 bases). Germline values: CDR1 GTSNPN, CDR2 SVGIG (reference sequence). Trimming removed 3 bases from V and 4 bases from J, with 12 bases in between. This CDR3 region has 13 residues. CDR3 region: CAWRMAGLYGYTF. CDR3 nucleotides: TGTGCCTGGAGGATGGCAGGGCTCTATGGCTACACCTTC.

The chain is built from TRBV18 and TRBJ2-5; no definite D call. Germline V gives CDR1 KGHSH, CDR2 LQKENI. This CDR3 spans 14 amino acids. The germline V and J ends were trimmed by 0 bases and 5 bases, with 10 bases remaining between them. Written as DNA, the CDR3 is TGTGCCAGCTCACCACCGGCGCTACAGGAGACCCAGTACTTC. Its translation: CASSPPALQETQYF.

The V and J genes are TRBV5-1 and TRBJ2-1, with TRBD2 as a possible D gene (5 bases). The CDR3 runs to 13 residues. Germline V lookup: CDR1 SGHRS, CDR2 YFSETQ. V was trimmed by 0 bases and J by 9 bases, leaving 10 bases between them. The CDR3 loop reads CASSLDTRTEQFF. In nucleotides, the CDR3 is TGCGCCAGCAGCTTGGATACTAGGACTGAGCAGTTCTTC.

This chain joins TRBV19 and TRBJ2-1; perhaps TRBD1 as D (6 bases). The CDR3 loop spans 14 amino acids. V lost 5 bases to trimming and J lost 15 bases, with 23 bases between them. Germline CDR1 LNHDA, CDR2 SQIVND (reference sequence). The CDR3 DNA reads TGTGCCAGTAGTGCATTGGAAGACAGGATTTATCGGTTCTTC. Translation: CASSALEDRIYRFF.

The chain employs TRBV4-2 and TRBJ2-2; 7 positions agree with TRBD2. CDR3 size: 17 residues. With V trimmed by 4 bases and J by 3 bases, 11 bases remained unmatched. Germline V gene sequence: CDR1 LGHNA, CDR2 YNFKEQ. CDR3 sequence reads: CASSPTGGGPHTGELFF. CDR3 nucleotides: TGTGCCAGCAGCCCGACTGGGGGAGGGCCACACACCGGGGAGCTGTTTTTT.

The chain is built from TRBV11-2 and TRBJ2-1, with D unresolved. The germline V gene encodes CDR1 SGHAT and CDR2 FQNNGV. With 1 base removed from V and 8 bases from J, the gap between germline ends came to 6 bases. This CDR3 is built from 12 residues. The CDR3 sequence is CASSLVQDEQFF. The CDR3 bases are TGTGCCAGCAGCTTAGTCCAGGATGAGCAGTTCTTC.

The chain joins TRBV6-1 to TRBJ1-6; TRBD1 is a possible D gene (6 bases). This CDR3 spans 15 amino acids. Trimming took 1 base from V and 5 from J, leaving 9 bases between them. CDR1 is MNHNS, CDR2 SASEGT, per germline. The CDR3 is CASSEGQAHNSPLHF. The CDR3 DNA is TGTGCCAGCAGTGAAGGACAGGCGCATAATTCACCCCTCCACTTT.

The chain combines TRBV7-8 with TRBJ2-7; 7 bases are a match to TRBD2. This CDR3 comprises 15 residues. V dropped 4 bases and J dropped 1; count of bases not matched to a gene: 7. Germline CDR1 is SGHVS and CDR2 is FQNEAQ. As DNA, the CDR3 is TGTGCCAGCAGCTACACAGCGGGGCCTTCCTACGAGCAGTACTTC. This encodes CASSYTAGPSYEQYF.

The chain joins TRBV6-2 or TRBV6-3 to TRBJ1-4; 9 positions agree with TRBD1. The CDR3 is 14 amino acids. J was trimmed by 7 bases and V by 6 bases; bases with no gene match: 6. Looked up from germline, CDR1 is MNHEY and CDR2 is SVGEGT. The CDR3 DNA reads as TGTGCCAGCAGCACACAGGGGGCGCGTGAAAAACTGTTTTTT. It translates to CASSTQGAREKLFF.

The rearrangement links TRBV11-2 to TRBJ1-1; D might be TRBD1 (6 bases). CDR1 is SGHAT and CDR2 is FQNNGV in the germline V gene. This CDR3 is built from 14 residues. V lost 4 bases, J lost 0 bases, and 9 bases lay in between. The CDR3 nucleotides read TGTGCCAGCAGCTGGACAGAAATGAACACTGAAGCTTTCTTT. It translates to CASSWTEMNTEAFF.

The gene calls are TRBV3-1 (or the pseudogene TRBV3-2) and TRBJ1-6; D gene unclear. Germline V gene data show CDR1 as LGHDT and CDR2 as YNNKEL (reference sequence). The CDR3 covers 13 residues. With 1 base removed from V and 7 bases from J, the gap between germline ends came to 5 bases. CDR3 region: CASSQGENSPLHF. CDR3 nucleotides: TGTGCCAGCAGCCAAGGAGAGAATTCACCCCTCCACTTT.

This clone turned up a few times. V usage is TRBV5-1 and J usage is TRBJ2-5; maybe TRBD2 (5 bases). The germline V and J ends were trimmed by 0 bases and 2 bases, with 11 bases remaining between them. The CDR3 consists of 15 residues. Germline CDR1 is SGHRS and CDR2 is YFSETQ. The CDR3 DNA follows: TGCGCCAGCAGCTTGGAAGTGGGAGTGCAAGAGACCCAGTACTTC. Protein sequence: CASSLEVGVQETQYF.

The V call is TRBV5-1, the J call TRBJ2-7; the D is unclear. V lost 3 bases, J lost 4 bases, and 17 bases lay in between. The CDR3 covers 15 residues. Germline V gene lookup returns CDR1 SGHRS and CDR2 YFSETQ. The CDR3 loop is CASSSSPAQTYEQYF. The CDR3 DNA follows: TGCGCCAGCAGCTCATCCCCCGCCCAGACTTACGAGCAGTACTTC.

This chain connects TRBV9 to TRBJ1-1; no definite D call. The germline V gene encodes CDR1 SGDLS and CDR2 YYNGEE. This CDR3 has 14 residues. Trimming removed 7 bases from V and 1 base from J, with 14 bases in between. CDR3 nucleotide sequence: TGTGCCAGCGGAACGGGAACTCGGAACACTGAAGCTTTCTTT. This sequence encodes CASGTGTRNTEAFF.

The CDR3 region has the DNA TGTGCCAGCAGCCGAACGAGCAGGGAAAAACTGTTTTTT. This gives the protein CASSRTSREKLFF. The chain recombines TRBV28 with TRBJ1-4; D not resolved. Germline V lookup: CDR1 MDHEN, CDR2 SYDVKM. Trimming removed 6 bases from V and 8 bases from J, with 13 bases in between. This CDR3 comprises 13 residues.

The rearrangement links TRBV2 to TRBJ2-7; 10 bases align to TRBD2. The junction had 10 bases not matched to a gene; V was cut back by 6 bases and J by 5 bases. Germline V lookup: CDR1 SNHLY, CDR2 FYNNEI. This CDR3 has 15 residues. The CDR3 loop is CASRTLSGGRNEQYF. The CDR3 nucleotides are TGTGCCAGCAGAACCCTTAGCGGGGGGCGTAACGAGCAGTACTTC.

CDR3 nucleotide sequence: TGCGCCAGCAGTGCGGACAGGTCTTCAGCCTACGAGCAGTACTTC. As protein: CASSADRSSAYEQYF. V gene TRBV10-1 combines with J gene TRBJ2-7; 7 nucleotides align to TRBD1. J lost 2 bases, V lost 4 bases, and 8 bases had no gene match. The length of the CDR3 is 15 residues. The germline gives CDR1 WNHNN, CDR2 SYGVQD (reference sequence).

The CDR3 nucleotides are TGTGCCAGCAGCCGGACATCCCGCTACGAGCAGTACTTC. This gives the protein CASSRTSRYEQYF. The chain employs TRBV6-6 and TRBJ2-7; D is perhaps TRBD1 (5 bases). Trimming pared 6 bases from V and 3 bases from J, leaving 12 bases between. The CDR3 totals 13 residues. Germline CDR1 and CDR2: MNHNY and SVGAGI (reference sequence).

This clone was seen a single time. The CDR3 nucleotides are TGTGCCAGCAGTACCTTTGCGAGCTCCTACGAGCAGTACTTC. It specifies CASSTFASSYEQYF. The genes are TRBV28 and TRBJ2-7; D not certain. Trimming left V 5 bases short and J 0 bases short, with 11 bases between. There are 14 residues in the CDR3. Germline CDR1 MDHEN, CDR2 SYDVKM.

V gene TRBV9 combines with J gene TRBJ1-1; D gene uncertain. The CDR3 has 14 residues. CDR1 is SGDLS, CDR2 YYNGEE, per germline. Between the trimmed V and J ends, which lost 0 bases and 1 base, there was a span of 7 bases. The CDR3 DNA reads as TGTGCCAGCAGCGTAGGAGGTGAGAACACTGAAGCTTTCTTT. It yields the protein CASSVGGENTEAFF.

The rearrangement uses TRBV4-2 and TRBJ2-2; 8 nucleotides align to TRBD2. V dropped 2 bases and J dropped 4; count of bases not matched to a gene: 12. CDR3 length equals 18 residues. Germline values: CDR1 LGHNA, CDR2 YNFKEQ. The CDR3, as DNA: TGTGCCAGCAGCCAATCCCCTGGAGGGGCGGGAGGCACCGGGGAGCTGTTTTTT. Protein sequence: CASSQSPGGAGGTGELFF.